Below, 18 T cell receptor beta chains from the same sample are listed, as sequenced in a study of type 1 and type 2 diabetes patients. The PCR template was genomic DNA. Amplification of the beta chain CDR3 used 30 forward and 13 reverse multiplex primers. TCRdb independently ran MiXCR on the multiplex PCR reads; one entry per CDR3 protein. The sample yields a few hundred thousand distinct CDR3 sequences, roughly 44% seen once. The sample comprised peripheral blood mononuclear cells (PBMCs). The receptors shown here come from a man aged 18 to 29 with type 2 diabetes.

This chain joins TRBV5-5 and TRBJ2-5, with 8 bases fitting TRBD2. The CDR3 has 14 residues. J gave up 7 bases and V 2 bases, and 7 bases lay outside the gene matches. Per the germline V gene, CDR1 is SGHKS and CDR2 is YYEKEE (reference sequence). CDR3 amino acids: CASSFSGDGGTQYF. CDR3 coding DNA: TGTGCCAGCAGCTTTAGCGGGGACGGGGGGACCCAGTACTTC.

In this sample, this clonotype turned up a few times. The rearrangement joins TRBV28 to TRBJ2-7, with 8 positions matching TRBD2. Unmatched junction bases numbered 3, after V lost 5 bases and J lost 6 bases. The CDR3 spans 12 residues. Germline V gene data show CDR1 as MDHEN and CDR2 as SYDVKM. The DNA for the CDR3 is TGTGCCAGCAGTCCGGGGGGGTTCGAGCAGTACTTC. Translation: CASSPGGFEQYF.

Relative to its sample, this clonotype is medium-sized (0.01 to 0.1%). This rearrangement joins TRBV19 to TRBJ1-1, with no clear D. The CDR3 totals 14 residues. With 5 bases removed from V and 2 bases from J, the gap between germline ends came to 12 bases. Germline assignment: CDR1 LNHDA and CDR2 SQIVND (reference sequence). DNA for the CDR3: TGTGCCAGTAGTCCCCGGACGGGAAACACTGAAGCTTTCTTT. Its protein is CASSPRTGNTEAFF.

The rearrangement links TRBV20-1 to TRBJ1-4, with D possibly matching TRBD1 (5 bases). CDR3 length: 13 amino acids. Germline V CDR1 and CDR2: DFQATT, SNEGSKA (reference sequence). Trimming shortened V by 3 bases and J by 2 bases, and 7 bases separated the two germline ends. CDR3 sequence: CSARGLTNEKLFF. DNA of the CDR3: TGCAGTGCTAGGGGACTGACTAATGAAAAACTGTTTTTT.

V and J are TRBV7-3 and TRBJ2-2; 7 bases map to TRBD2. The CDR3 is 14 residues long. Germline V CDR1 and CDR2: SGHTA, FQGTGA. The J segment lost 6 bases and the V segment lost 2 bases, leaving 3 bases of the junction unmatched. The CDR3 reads CASSLGTTPGELFF. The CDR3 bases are TGTGCCAGCAGCTTAGGGACTACTCCCGGGGAGCTGTTTTTT.

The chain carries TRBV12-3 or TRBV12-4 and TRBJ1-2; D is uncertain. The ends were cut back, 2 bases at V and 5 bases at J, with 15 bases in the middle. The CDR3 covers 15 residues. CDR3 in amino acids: CASSLRSVSNYGYTF. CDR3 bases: TGTGCCAGCAGTTTAAGATCGGTTTCGAATTATGGCTACACCTTC.

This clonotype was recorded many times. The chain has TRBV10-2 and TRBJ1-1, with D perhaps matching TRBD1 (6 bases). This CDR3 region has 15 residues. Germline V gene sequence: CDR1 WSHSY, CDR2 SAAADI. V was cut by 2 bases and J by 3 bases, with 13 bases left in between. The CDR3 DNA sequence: TGCGCCAGCAGTGAGGGCTGGGGGGCTGACACTGAAGCTTTCTTT. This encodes CASSEGWGADTEAFF.

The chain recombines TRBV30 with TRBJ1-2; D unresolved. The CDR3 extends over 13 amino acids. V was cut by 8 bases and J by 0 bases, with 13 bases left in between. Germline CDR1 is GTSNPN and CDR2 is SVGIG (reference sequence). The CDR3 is CAASQGTNYGYTF. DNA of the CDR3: TGTGCCGCGAGTCAAGGAACTAACTATGGCTACACCTTC.

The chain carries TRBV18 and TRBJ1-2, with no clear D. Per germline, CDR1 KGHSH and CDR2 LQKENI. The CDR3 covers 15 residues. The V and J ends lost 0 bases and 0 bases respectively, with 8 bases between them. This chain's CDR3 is CASSPPVTANYGYTF. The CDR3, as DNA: TGTGCCAGCTCACCACCTGTCACAGCTAACTATGGCTACACCTTC.

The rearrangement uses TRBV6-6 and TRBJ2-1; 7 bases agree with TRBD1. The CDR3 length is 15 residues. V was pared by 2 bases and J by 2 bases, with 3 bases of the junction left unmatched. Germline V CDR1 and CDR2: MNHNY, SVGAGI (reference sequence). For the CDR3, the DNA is TGTGCCAGCAGTTACGTAGGGGGCGCCTACAATGAGCAGTTCTTC. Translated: CASSYVGGAYNEQFF.

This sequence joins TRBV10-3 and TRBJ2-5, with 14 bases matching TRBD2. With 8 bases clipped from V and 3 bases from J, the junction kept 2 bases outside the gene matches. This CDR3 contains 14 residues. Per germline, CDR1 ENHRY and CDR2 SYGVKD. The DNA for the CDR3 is TGTGCCATCGGGACTAGCGGGGGTAAAGAGACCCAGTACTTC. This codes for CAIGTSGGKETQYF.

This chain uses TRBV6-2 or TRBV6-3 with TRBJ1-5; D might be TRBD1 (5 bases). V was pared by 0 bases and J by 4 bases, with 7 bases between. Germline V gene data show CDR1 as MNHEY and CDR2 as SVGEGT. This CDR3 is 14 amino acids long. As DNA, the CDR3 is TGTGCCAGCAGTTACTCGGGGGGGAATCAGCCCCAGCATTTT. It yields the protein CASSYSGGNQPQHF.

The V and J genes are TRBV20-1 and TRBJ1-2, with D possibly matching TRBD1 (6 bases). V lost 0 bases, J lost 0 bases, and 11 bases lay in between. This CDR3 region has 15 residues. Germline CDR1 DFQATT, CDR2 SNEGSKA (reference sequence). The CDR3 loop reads CSARDERQANYGYTF. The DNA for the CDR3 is TGCAGTGCTAGAGACGAAAGACAGGCTAACTATGGCTACACCTTC.

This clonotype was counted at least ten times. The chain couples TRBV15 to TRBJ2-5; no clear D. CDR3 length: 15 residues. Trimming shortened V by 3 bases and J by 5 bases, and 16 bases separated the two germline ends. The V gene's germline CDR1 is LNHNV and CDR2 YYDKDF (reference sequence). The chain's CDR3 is CATSSDGKRWETQYF. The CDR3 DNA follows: TGTGCCACCAGCAGTGATGGGAAGCGTTGGGAGACCCAGTACTTC.

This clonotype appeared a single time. CDR3 in amino acids: CASSLRGLDYEQYF. As DNA, the CDR3 is TGTGCCAGCAGCTTACGGGGGCTCGACTACGAGCAGTACTTC. The chain links TRBV11-2 to TRBJ2-7; D may match TRBD1 or TRBD2 (6 bases each). Trimming cost V 2 bases and J 3 bases, with 11 bases left between them. The CDR3 has 14 amino acids. The germline CDR1 and CDR2 sequences are SGHAT and FQNNGV. The full variable domain, completed using reference TRBV11-2 and TRBJ2-7, is EAGVAQSPRYKIIEKRQSVAFWCNPISGHATLYWYQQILGQGPKLLIQFQNNGVVDDSQLPKDRFSAERLKGVDSTLKIQPAKLEDSAVYLCASSLRGLDYEQYFGPGTRLTVT.

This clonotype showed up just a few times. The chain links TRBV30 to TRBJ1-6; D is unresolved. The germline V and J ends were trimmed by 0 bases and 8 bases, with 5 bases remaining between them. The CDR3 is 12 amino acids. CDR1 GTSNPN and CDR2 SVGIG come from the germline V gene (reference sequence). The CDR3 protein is CAWSVRYSPLHF. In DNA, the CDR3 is TGTGCCTGGAGTGTACGGTATTCACCCCTCCACTTT.

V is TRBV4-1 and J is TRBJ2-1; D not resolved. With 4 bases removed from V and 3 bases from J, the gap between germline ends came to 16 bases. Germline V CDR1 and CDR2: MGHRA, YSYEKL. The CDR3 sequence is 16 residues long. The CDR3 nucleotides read TGCGCCAGCAGCCTAGACCCGAGGACGGTCTACAATGAGCAGTTCTTC. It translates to CASSLDPRTVYNEQFF.

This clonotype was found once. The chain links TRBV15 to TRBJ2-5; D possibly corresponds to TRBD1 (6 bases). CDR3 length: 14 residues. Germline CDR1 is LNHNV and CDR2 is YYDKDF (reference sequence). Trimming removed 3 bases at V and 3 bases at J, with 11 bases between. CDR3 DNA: TGTGCCACCAGCAGTGGACAGTTGAAAGAGACCCAGTACTTC. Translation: CATSSGQLKETQYF.